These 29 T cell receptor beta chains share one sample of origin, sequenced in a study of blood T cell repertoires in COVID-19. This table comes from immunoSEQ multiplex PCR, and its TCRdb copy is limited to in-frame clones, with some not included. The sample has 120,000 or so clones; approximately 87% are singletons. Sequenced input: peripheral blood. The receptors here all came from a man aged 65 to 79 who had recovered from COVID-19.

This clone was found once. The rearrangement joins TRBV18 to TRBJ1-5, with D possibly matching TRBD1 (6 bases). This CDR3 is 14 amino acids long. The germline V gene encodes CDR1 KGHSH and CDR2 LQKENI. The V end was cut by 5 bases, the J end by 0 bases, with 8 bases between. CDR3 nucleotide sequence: TGTGCCAGCTCAGGACAGAATAGCAATCAGCCCCAGCATTTT. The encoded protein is CASSGQNSNQPQHF. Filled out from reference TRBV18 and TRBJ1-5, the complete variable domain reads NAGVMQNPRHLVRRRGQEARLRCSPMKGHSHVYWYRQLPEEGLKFMVYLQKENIIDESGMPKERFSAEFPKEGPSILRIQQVVRGDSAAYFCASSGQNSNQPQHFGDGTRLSIL.

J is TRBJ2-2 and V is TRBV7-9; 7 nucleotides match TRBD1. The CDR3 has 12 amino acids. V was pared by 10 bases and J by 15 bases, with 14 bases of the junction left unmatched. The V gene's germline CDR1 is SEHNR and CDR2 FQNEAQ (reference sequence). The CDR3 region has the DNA TGTGCCACCGGGAAGGGGGCGAACGGAATGTTTTTT. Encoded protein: CATGKGANGMFF.

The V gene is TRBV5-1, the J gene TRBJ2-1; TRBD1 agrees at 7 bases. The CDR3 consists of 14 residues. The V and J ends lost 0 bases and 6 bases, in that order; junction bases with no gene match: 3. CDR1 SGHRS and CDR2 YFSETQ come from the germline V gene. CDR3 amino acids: CASSLGQGLNEQFF. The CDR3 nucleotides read TGCGCCAGCAGCTTGGGACAGGGCCTCAATGAGCAGTTCTTC.

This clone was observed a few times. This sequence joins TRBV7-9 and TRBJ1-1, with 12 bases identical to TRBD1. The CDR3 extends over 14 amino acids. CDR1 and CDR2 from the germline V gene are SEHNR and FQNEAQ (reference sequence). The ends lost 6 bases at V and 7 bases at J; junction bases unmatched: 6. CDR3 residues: CASRGDRGLGEAFF. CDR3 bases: TGTGCCAGCAGGGGGGACAGGGGGCTAGGTGAAGCTTTCTTT.

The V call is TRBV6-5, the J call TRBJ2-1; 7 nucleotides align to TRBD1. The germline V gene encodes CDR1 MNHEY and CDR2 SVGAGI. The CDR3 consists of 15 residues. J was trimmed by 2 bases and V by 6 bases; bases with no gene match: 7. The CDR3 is CASSSLTGTYNEQFF. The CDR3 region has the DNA TGTGCCAGCAGCTCCTTGACAGGGACCTACAATGAGCAGTTCTTC.

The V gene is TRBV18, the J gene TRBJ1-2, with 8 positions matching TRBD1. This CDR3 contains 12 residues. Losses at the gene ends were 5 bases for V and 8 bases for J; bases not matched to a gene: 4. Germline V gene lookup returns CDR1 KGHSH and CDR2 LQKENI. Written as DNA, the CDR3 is TGTGCCAGCTCAGGACAGGGTGAAGGCTACACCTTC. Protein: CASSGQGEGYTF.

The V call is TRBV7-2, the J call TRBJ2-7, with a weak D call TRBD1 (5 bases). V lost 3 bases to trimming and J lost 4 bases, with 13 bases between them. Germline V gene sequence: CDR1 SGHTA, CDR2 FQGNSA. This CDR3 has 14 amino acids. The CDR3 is CASSLGRAWYEQYF. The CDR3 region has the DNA TGTGCCAGCAGCTTGGGCAGGGCCTGGTACGAGCAGTACTTC.

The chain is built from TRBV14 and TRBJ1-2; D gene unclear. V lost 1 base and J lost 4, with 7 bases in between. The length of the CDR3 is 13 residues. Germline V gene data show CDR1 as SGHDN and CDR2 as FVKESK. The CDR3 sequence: CASSQAQAYGYTF. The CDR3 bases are TGTGCCAGCAGCCAAGCCCAGGCCTATGGCTACACCTTC. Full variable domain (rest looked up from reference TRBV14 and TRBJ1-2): EAGVTQFPSHSVIEKGQTVTLRCDPISGHDNLYWYRRVMGKEIKFLLHFVKESKQDESGMPNNRFLAERTGGTYSTLKVQPAELEDSGVYFCASSQAQAYGYTFGSGTRLTVV.

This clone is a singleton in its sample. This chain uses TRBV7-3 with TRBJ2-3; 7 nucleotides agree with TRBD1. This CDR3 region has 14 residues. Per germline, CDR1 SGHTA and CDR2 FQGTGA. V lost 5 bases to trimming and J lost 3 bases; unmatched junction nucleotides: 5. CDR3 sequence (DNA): TGTGCCAGCAGCCAGACAGGGACAACAGATACGCAGTATTTT. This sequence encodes CASSQTGTTDTQYF.

The CDR3 sequence is CASSIPRNYGYTF. CDR3 nucleotide sequence: TGTGCCAGTAGTATCCCCAGGAACTATGGCTACACCTTC. This chain joins TRBV19 and TRBJ1-2; D unresolved. Trimming cost V 3 bases and J 2 bases, with 7 bases left between them. The V gene's germline CDR1 is LNHDA and CDR2 SQIVND (reference sequence). The CDR3 is 13 residues long.

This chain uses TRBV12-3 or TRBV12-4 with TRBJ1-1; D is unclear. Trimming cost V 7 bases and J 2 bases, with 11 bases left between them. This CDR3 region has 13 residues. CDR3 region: CASIQNLNTEAFF. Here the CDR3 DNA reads TGTGCCAGCATACAGAATCTAAACACTGAAGCTTTCTTT.

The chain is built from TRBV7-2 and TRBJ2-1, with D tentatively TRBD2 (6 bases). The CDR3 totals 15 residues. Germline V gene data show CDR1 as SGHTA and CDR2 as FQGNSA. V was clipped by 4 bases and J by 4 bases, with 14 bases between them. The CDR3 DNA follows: TGTGCCAGCAGCTCGGAGGGGATTCCATACAATGAGCAGTTCTTC. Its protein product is CASSSEGIPYNEQFF.

The CDR3 region has the DNA TGTGCCACCAGCCTCAGGGTGGGGGGAAGCTACGAGCAGTACTTC. It specifies CATSLRVGGSYEQYF. The chain couples TRBV15 to TRBJ2-7, with D possibly TRBD2 on 6 matching bases. This CDR3 is built from 15 residues. The germline V gene has CDR1 LNHNV and CDR2 YYDKDF (reference sequence). V dropped 5 bases and J dropped 3 bases, with 17 bases sitting between them.

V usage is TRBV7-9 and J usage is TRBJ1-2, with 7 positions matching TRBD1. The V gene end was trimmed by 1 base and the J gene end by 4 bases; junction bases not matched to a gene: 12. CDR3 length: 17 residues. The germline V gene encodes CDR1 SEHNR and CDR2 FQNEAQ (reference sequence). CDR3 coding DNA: TGTGCCAGCAGCTTAGGGTATACGCCAGGGGGTGGCTATGGCTACACCTTC. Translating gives CASSLGYTPGGGYGYTF.

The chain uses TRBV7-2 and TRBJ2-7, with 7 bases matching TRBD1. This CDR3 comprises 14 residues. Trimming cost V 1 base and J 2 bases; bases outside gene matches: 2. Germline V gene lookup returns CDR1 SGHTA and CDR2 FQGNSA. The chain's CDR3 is CASSLGQGAYEQYF. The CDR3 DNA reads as TGTGCCAGCAGCTTAGGACAGGGCGCCTACGAGCAGTACTTC.

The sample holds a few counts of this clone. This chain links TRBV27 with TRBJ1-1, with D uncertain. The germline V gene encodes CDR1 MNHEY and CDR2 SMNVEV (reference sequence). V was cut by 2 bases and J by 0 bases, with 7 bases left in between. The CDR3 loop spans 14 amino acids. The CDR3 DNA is TGTGCCAGCAGTTTAGCAGAAATGAACACTGAAGCTTTCTTT. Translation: CASSLAEMNTEAFF.

The CDR3 loop reads CASSVDSGRRSYNEQFF. CDR3 nucleotide sequence: TGTGCCAGCAGCGTAGATAGCGGGAGAAGATCCTACAATGAGCAGTTCTTC. The V and J genes are TRBV9 and TRBJ2-1; the match to TRBD2 covers 9 bases. Per germline, CDR1 SGDLS and CDR2 YYNGEE. The CDR3 runs to 17 residues. Trimming removed 0 bases from V and 1 base from J; junction bases left unmatched: 5.

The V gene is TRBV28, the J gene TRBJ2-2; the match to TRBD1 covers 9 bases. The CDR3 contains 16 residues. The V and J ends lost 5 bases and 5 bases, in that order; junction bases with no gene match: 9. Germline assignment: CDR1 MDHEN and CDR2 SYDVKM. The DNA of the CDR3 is TGTGCCAGCAGTATCAACAGGGGGCAGAGGACCGGGGAGCTGTTTTTT. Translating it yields CASSINRGQRTGELFF.

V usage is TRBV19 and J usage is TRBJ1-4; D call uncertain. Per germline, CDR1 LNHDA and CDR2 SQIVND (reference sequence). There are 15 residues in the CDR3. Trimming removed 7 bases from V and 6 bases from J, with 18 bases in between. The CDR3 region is CASTGPGDGDEKLFF. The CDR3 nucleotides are TGTGCCAGTACCGGGCCCGGGGATGGGGATGAAAAACTGTTTTTT.

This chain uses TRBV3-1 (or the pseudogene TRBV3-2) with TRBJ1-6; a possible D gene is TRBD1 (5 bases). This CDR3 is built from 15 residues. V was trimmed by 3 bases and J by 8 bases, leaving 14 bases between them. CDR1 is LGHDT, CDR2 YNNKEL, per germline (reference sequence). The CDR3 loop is CASSHTGLGDSPLHF. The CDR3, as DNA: TGTGCCAGCAGCCATACGGGACTGGGAGATTCACCCCTCCACTTT.

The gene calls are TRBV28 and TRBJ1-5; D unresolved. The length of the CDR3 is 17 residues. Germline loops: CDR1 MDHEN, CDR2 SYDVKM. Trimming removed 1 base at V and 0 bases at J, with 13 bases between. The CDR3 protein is CASSLSPVRYSNQPQHF. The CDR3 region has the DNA TGTGCCAGCAGTTTATCGCCAGTACGATATAGCAATCAGCCCCAGCATTTT.

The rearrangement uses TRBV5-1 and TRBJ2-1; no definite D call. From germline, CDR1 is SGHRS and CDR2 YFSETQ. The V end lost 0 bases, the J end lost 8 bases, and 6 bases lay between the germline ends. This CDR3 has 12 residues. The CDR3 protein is CASSLGAYEQFF. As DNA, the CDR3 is TGCGCCAGCAGCTTGGGGGCCTATGAGCAGTTCTTC.

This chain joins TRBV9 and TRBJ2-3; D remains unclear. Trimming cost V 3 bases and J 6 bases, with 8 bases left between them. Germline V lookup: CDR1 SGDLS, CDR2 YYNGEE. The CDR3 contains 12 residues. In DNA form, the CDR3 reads TGTGCCAGCAGCGGCGTTTGGGATACGCAGTATTTT. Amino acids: CASSGVWDTQYF. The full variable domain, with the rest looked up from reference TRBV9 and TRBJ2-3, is DSGVTQTPKHLITATGQRVTLRCSPRSGDLSVYWYQQSLDQGLQFLIQYYNGEERAKGNILERFSAQQFPDLHSELNLSSLELGDSALYFCASSGVWDTQYFGPGTRLTVL.

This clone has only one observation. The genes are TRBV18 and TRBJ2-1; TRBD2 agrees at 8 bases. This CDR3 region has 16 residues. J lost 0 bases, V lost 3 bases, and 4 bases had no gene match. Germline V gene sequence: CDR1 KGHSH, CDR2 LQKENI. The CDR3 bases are TGTGCCAGCTCACCCAGCGGGAGAGGCTCCTACAATGAGCAGTTCTTC. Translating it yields CASSPSGRGSYNEQFF. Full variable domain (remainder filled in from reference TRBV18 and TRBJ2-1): NAGVMQNPRHLVRRRGQEARLRCSPMKGHSHVYWYRQLPEEGLKFMVYLQKENIIDESGMPKERFSAEFPKEGPSILRIQQVVRGDSAAYFCASSPSGRGSYNEQFFGPGTRLTVL.

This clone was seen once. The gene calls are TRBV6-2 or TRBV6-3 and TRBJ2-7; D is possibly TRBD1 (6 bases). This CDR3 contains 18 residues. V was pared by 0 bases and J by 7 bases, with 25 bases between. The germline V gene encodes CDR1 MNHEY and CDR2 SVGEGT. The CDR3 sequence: CASSYSIYDRPLVGEQYF. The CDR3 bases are TGTGCCAGCAGTTACTCGATATATGACAGGCCGCTTGTGGGGGAGCAGTACTTC.

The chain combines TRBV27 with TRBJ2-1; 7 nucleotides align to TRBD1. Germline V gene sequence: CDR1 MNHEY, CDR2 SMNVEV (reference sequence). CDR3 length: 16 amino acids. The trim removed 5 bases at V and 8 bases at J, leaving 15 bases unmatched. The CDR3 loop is CASSPRRGPRGHEQFF. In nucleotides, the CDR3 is TGTGCCAGCAGTCCCCGGAGAGGGCCAAGGGGGCATGAGCAGTTCTTC.

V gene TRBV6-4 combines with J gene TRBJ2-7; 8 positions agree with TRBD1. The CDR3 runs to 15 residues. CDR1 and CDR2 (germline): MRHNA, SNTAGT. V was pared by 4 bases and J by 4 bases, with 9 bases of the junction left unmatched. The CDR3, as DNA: TGTGCCAGCAGTGTTGGGGCAGGGGGCATTTACGAGCAGTACTTC. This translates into CASSVGAGGIYEQYF.

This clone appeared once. CDR3 amino acids: CSASLQGTEAFF. CDR3 bases: TGCAGTGCTAGTCTCCAGGGAACTGAAGCTTTCTTT. The V gene is TRBV20-1, the J gene TRBJ1-1, with D possibly being TRBD1 (5 bases). Trimming removed 3 bases at V and 5 bases at J, with 10 bases between. Germline V CDR1 and CDR2: DFQATT, SNEGSKA (reference sequence). The CDR3 is 12 residues long.

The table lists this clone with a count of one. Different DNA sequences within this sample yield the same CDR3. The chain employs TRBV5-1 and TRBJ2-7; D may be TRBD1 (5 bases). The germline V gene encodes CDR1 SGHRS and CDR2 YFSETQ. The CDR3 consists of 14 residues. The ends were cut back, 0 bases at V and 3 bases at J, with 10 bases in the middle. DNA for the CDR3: TGCGCCAGCAGCTTGGGTCAGGGCCTCTACGAGCAGTACTTC. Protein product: CASSLGQGLYEQYF.